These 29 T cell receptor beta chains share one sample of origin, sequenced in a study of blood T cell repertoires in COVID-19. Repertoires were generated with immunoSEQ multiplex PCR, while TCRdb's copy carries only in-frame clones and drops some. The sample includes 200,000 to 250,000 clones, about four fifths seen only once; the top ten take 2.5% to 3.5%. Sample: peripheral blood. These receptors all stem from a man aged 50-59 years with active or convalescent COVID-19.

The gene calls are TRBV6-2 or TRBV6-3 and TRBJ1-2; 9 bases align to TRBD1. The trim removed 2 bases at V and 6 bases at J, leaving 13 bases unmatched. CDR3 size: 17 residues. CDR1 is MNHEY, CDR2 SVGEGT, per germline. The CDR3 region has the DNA TGTGCCAGCAGTTACCGGGGAACCCGGGACAGGGTGGATGGCTACACCTTC. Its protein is CASSYRGTRDRVDGYTF.

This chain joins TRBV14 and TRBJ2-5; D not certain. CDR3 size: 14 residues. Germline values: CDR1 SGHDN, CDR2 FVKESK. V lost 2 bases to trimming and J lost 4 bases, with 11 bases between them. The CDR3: CASSQLVLPETQYF. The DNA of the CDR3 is TGTGCCAGCAGCCAACTAGTCCTCCCAGAGACCCAGTACTTC.

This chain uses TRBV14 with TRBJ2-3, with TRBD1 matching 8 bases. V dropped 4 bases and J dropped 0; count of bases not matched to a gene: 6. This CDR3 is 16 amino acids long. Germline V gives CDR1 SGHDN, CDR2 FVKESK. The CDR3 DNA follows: TGTGCCAGCAGCCGCCGGACAGGGTTGAGCACAGATACGCAGTATTTT. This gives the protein CASSRRTGLSTDTQYF.

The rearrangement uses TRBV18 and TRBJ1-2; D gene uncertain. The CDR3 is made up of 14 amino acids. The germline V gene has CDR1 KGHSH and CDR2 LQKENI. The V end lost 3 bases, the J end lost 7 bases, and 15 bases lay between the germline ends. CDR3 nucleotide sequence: TGTGCCAGCTCACCCGGACGGGAGGAAGGTGGCTACACCTTC. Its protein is CASSPGREEGGYTF.

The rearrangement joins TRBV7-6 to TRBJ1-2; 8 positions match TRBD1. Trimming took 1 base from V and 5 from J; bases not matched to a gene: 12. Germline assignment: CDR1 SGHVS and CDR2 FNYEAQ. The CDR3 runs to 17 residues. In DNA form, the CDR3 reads TGTGCCAGCAGCTTAGAGGGAGGAACAGGGGGTAATTATGGCTACACCTTC. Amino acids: CASSLEGGTGGNYGYTF. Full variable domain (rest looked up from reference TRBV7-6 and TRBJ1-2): GAGVSQSPRYKVTKRGQDVALRCDPISGHVSLYWYRQALGQGPEFLTYFNYEAQQDKSGLPNDRFSAERPEGSISTLTIQRTEQRDSAMYRCASSLEGGTGGNYGYTFGSGTRLTVV.

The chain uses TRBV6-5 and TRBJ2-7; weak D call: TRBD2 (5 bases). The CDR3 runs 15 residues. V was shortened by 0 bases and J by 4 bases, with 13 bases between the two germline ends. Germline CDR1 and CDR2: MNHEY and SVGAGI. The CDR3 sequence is CASSYSASTSYEQYF. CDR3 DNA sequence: TGTGCCAGCAGTTACTCCGCTAGCACCAGTTACGAGCAGTACTTC.

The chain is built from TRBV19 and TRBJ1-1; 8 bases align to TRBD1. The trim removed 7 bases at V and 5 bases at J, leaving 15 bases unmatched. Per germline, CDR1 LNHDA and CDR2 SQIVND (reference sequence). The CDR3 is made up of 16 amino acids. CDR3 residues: CASIEGGTGQLTEAFF. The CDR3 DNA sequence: TGTGCCAGTATCGAGGGGGGGACAGGCCAACTTACTGAAGCTTTCTTT. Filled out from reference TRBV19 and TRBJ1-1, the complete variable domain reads DGGITQSPKYLFRKEGQNVTLSCEQNLNHDAMYWYRQDPGQGLRLIYYSQIVNDFQKGDIAEGYSVSREKKESFPLTVTSAQKNPTAFYLCASIEGGTGQLTEAFFGQGTRLTVV.

CDR3 loop: CASSASILPRPQHF. CDR3 DNA: TGTGCCAGCTCCGCGAGCATCCTCCCAAGGCCCCAGCATTTT. The rearrangement uses TRBV28 and TRBJ1-5, with D unclear. This CDR3 region has 14 residues. Germline CDR1 MDHEN, CDR2 SYDVKM. V was pared by 8 bases and J by 9 bases, with 20 bases between.

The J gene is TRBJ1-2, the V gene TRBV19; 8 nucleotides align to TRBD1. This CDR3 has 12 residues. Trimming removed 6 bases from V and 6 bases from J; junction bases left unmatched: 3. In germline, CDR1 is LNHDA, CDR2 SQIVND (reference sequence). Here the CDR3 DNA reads TGTGCCAGTAGGGGGACAGGTGATGGCTACACCTTC. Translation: CASRGTGDGYTF.

CDR3 coding DNA: TGTGCCAGCAGCCCAAACCGGGACAGGGTGGAGACCCAGTACTTC. This codes for CASSPNRDRVETQYF. The chain has TRBV7-9 and TRBJ2-5; TRBD1 agrees at 9 bases. J lost 5 bases, V lost 5 bases, and 9 bases had no gene match. The CDR3 is 15 amino acids. CDR1 SEHNR and CDR2 FQNEAQ come from the germline V gene (reference sequence).

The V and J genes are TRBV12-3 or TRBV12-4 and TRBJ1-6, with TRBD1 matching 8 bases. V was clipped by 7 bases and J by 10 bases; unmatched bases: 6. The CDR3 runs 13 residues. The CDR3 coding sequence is TGTGCCAGCAACGGACAGGGAGAATCACCCCTCCACTTT. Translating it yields CASNGQGESPLHF.

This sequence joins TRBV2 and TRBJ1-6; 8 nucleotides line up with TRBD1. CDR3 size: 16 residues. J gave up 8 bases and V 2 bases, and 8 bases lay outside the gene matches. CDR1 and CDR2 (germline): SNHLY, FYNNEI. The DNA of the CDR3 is TGTGCCAGCAGTGAATTCAGGGACAGGTTCTATTCACCCCTCCACTTT. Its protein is CASSEFRDRFYSPLHF.

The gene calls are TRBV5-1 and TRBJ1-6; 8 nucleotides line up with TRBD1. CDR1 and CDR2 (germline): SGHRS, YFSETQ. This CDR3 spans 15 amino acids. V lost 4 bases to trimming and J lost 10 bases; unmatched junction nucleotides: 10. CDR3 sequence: CASSPLDRGGSPLHF. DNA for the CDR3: TGCGCCAGCAGCCCCTTAGACAGGGGAGGATCACCCCTCCACTTT.

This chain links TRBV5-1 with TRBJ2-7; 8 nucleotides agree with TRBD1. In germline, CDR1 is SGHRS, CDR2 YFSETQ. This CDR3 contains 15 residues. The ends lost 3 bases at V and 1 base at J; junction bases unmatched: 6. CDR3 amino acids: CASSYTGGPSYEQYF. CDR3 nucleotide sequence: TGCGCCAGCAGCTACACAGGGGGACCATCCTACGAGCAGTACTTC.

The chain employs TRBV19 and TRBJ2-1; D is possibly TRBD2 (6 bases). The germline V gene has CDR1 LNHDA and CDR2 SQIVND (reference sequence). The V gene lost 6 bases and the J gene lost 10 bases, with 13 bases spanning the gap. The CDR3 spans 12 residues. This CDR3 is CASSRGGSEQFF. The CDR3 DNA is TGTGCCAGTAGCCGTGGGGGGAGCGAGCAGTTCTTC.

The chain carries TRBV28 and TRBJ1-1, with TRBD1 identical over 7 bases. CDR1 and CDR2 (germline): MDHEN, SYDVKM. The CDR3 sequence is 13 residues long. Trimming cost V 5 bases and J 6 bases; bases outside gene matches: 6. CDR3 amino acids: CASSRRQGAEAFF. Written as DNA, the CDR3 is TGTGCCAGCAGTAGACGACAGGGCGCTGAAGCTTTCTTT.

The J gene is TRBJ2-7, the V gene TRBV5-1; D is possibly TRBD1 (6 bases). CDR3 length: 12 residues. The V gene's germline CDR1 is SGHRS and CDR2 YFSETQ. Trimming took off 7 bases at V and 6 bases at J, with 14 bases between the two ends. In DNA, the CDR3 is TGCGCCAGCGGTTGGGGGCTAAGCGAGCAGTACTTC. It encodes CASGWGLSEQYF.

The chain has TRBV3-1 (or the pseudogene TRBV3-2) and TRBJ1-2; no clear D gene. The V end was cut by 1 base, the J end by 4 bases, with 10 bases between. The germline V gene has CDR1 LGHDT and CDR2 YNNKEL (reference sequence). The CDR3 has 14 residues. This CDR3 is CASSQVADAYGYTF. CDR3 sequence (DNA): TGTGCCAGCAGCCAAGTGGCAGATGCCTATGGCTACACCTTC.

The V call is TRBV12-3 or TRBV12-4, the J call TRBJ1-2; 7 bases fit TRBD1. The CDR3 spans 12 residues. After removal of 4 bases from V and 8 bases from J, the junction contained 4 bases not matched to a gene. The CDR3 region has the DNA TGTGCCAGCAGTTCAGGGGGTCAAGGCTACACCTTC. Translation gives CASSSGGQGYTF.

The CDR3 nucleotides read TGTGCCAGCACCCTAACTGGGAACACTGAAGCTTTCTTT. This codes for CASTLTGNTEAFF. The V gene is TRBV7-2, the J gene TRBJ1-1; D not certain. Trimming pared 7 bases from V and 1 base from J, leaving 10 bases between. The germline V gene encodes CDR1 SGHTA and CDR2 FQGNSA. The CDR3 covers 13 residues.

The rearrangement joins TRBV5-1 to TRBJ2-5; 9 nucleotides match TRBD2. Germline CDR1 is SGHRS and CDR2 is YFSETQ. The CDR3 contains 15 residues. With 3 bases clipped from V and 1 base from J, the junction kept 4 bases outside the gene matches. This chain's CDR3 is CASSSLAGAQETQYF. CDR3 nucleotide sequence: TGCGCCAGCAGCTCCTTAGCGGGAGCCCAAGAGACCCAGTACTTC.

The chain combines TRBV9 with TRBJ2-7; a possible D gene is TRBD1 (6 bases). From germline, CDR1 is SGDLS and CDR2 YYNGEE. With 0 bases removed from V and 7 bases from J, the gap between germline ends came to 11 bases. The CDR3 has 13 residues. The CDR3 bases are TGTGCCAGCAGCGTAGTAGGCCAGGGGGAGCAGTACTTC. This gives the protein CASSVVGQGEQYF.

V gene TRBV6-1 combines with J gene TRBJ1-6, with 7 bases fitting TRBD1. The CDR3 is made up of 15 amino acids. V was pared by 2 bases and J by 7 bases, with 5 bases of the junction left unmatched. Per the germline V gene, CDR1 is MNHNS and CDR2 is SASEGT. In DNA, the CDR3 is TGTGCCAGCAGTGAAACAGGGGATTCGAATTCACCCCTCCACTTT. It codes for CASSETGDSNSPLHF.

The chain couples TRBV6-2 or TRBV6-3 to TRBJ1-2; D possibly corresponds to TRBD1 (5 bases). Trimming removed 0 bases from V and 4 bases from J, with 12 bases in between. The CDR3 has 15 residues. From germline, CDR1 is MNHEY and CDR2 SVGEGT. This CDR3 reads CASSYSGRAAYGYTF. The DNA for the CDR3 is TGTGCCAGCAGTTACTCGGGCAGGGCGGCCTATGGCTACACCTTC.

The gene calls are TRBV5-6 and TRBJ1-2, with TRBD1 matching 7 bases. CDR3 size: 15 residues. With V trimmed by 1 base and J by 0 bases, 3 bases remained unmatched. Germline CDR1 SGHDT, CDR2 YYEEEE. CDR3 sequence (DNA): TGTGCCAGCAGCTTGACGGGACAGACTAACTATGGCTACACCTTC. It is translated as CASSLTGQTNYGYTF.

The CDR3 DNA sequence: TGTGCCAGCAGCCTGCAACTAGCTGTTTGGGAGGTGAACACTGAAGCTTTCTTT. This encodes CASSLQLAVWEVNTEAFF. The rearrangement uses TRBV3-1 (or the pseudogene TRBV3-2) and TRBJ1-1; D is unresolved. Germline lookup yields CDR1 LGHDT and CDR2 YNNKEL (reference sequence). This CDR3 is built from 18 residues. V shed 4 bases and J shed 0 bases, with 21 bases lying between them.

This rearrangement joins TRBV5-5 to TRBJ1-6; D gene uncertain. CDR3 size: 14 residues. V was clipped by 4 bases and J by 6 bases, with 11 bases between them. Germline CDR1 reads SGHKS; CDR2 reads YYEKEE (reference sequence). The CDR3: CASSLLEFNSPLHF. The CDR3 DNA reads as TGTGCCAGCAGCCTTTTAGAGTTTAATTCACCCCTCCACTTT.

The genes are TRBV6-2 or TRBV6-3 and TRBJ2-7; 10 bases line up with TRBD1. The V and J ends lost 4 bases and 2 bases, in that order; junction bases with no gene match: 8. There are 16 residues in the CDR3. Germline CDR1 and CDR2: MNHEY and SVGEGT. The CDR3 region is CASSSTRTGGAYEQYF. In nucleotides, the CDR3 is TGTGCCAGCAGTTCCACAAGGACAGGGGGTGCCTACGAGCAGTACTTC.

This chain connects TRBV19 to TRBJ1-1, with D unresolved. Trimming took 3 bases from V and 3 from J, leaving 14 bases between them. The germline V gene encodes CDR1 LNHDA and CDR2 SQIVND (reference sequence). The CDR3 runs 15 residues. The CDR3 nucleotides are TGTGCCAGTAGTATTAATGGAGAGGAGGACACTGAAGCTTTCTTT. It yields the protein CASSINGEEDTEAFF.